These T cell receptor beta chains were read from a single sample in a study of control samples from healthy donors and cancer patients. Here immunoSEQ multiplex PCR was the method, and the copy in TCRdb shows in-frame clones only, minus some. This sample yields fewer than 60,000 clones, of which 95% are seen a single time; 2.4% belongs to the top ten. The sequencing input was blood. These receptors were collected from a man aged 25 to 40 in good health. The CDR3 runs from the conserved cysteine through the conserved F or W. Each record gives: V gene, clone size, J gene, D gene, CDR3 protein, CDR3 DNA. D genes are given only for firm matches. Some rows mark clone size as missing; the rest say once, few, many or name a class of expanded clone.

v_call: TRBV28
clone_size: .
j_call: TRBJ1-3
d_call: .
cdr3_aa: CASRPTQSSGNTIYF
cdr3_nt: TGTGCCAGCAGACCAACACAGAGCTCTGGAAACACCATATATTTT

v_call: TRBV7-9
clone_size: .
j_call: TRBJ1-2
d_call: TRBD1
cdr3_aa: CASSLARQGGGYTF
cdr3_nt: TGTGCCAGCAGCTTAGCGCGACAGGGAGGCGGCTACACCTTC

v_call: TRBV2
clone_size: once
j_call: TRBJ2-1
d_call: .
cdr3_aa: CASRSNRGGYNEQFF
cdr3_nt: TGTGCCAGCAGAAGTAACAGGGGAGGCTACAATGAGCAGTTCTTC

v_call: TRBV7-9
clone_size: .
j_call: TRBJ1-2
d_call: .
cdr3_aa: CASSLTAYGYTF
cdr3_nt: TGTGCCAGCAGCTTGACAGCTTATGGCTACACCTTC

v_call: TRBV20-1
clone_size: .
j_call: TRBJ2-7
d_call: TRBD1
cdr3_aa: CSAWDSEQYF
cdr3_nt: TGCAGTGCTTGGGACAGCGAGCAGTACTTC

v_call: TRBV24-1
clone_size: .
j_call: TRBJ2-2
d_call: TRBD2
cdr3_aa: CATSGPGLAGTGGYTGELFF
cdr3_nt: TGTGCCACCAGTGGTCCGGGACTAGCGGGTACAGGGGGGTACACCGGGGAGCTGTTTTTT

v_call: TRBV6-1
clone_size: .
j_call: TRBJ1-6
d_call: TRBD1
cdr3_aa: CASSEADRVYNSPLHF
cdr3_nt: TGTGCCAGCAGTGAAGCCGACAGGGTGTATAATTCACCCCTCCACTTT

v_call: TRBV28
clone_size: few
j_call: TRBJ2-7
d_call: TRBD2
cdr3_aa: CASSARLAGRYEQYF
cdr3_nt: TGTGCCAGCAGTGCCCGGCTAGCGGGGAGATACGAGCAGTACTTC

v_call: TRBV18
clone_size: .
j_call: TRBJ2-5
d_call: .
cdr3_aa: CASSPNPEDQETQYF
cdr3_nt: TGTGCCAGCTCACCCAATCCGGAGGACCAAGAGACCCAGTACTTC

v_call: TRBV3-1/TRBV3-2
clone_size: .
j_call: TRBJ2-7
d_call: .
cdr3_aa: CASSPRHTYEQYF
cdr3_nt: TGTGCCAGCAGCCCTCGACACACCTACGAGCAGTACTTC

v_call: TRBV6-2/TRBV6-3
clone_size: .
j_call: TRBJ2-7
d_call: .
cdr3_aa: CASSYAATGLGDYEQYF
cdr3_nt: TGTGCCAGCAGTTACGCAGCAACAGGCCTTGGGGACTACGAGCAGTACTTC

v_call: TRBV11-2
clone_size: once
j_call: TRBJ1-4
d_call: .
cdr3_aa: CASSLGTGPEKLFF
cdr3_nt: TGTGCCAGCAGCTTAGGAACAGGTCCGGAAAAACTGTTTTTT

v_call: TRBV7-9
clone_size: .
j_call: TRBJ1-5
d_call: .
cdr3_aa: CASSLYGGPQHF
cdr3_nt: TGTGCCAGCAGCTTATACGGAGGGCCCCAGCATTTT

v_call: TRBV5-1
clone_size: .
j_call: TRBJ2-1
d_call: .
cdr3_aa: CASSWEDSYNEQFF
cdr3_nt: TGCGCCAGCAGCTGGGAGGATTCTTACAATGAGCAGTTCTTC

v_call: TRBV12-3/TRBV12-4
clone_size: .
j_call: TRBJ2-1
d_call: .
cdr3_aa: CASAGRDEQFF
cdr3_nt: TGTGCCAGCGCGGGAAGGGATGAGCAGTTCTTC

v_call: TRBV7-8
clone_size: .
j_call: TRBJ2-1
d_call: TRBD2
cdr3_aa: CASSNLTRLAGETKSSYNEQFF
cdr3_nt: TGTGCCAGCAGCAACCTCACAAGACTAGCGGGAGAGACGAAGAGCTCCTACAATGAGCAGTTCTTC

v_call: TRBV19
clone_size: .
j_call: TRBJ1-5
d_call: .
cdr3_aa: CASSNLYHQPQHF
cdr3_nt: TGTGCCAGTAGTAACCTTTATCATCAGCCCCAGCATTTT

v_call: TRBV18
clone_size: .
j_call: TRBJ2-1
d_call: TRBD2
cdr3_aa: CASSPGTSEYNEQFF
cdr3_nt: TGTGCCAGCTCACCGGGGACTAGCGAGTACAATGAGCAGTTCTTC

v_call: TRBV5-1
clone_size: once
j_call: TRBJ2-7
d_call: .
cdr3_aa: CASSLIPGYEQYF
cdr3_nt: TGCGCCAGCAGCTTGATTCCGGGATACGAGCAGTACTTC

v_call: TRBV28
clone_size: once
j_call: TRBJ1-2
d_call: .
cdr3_aa: CASKARNYGYTF
cdr3_nt: TGTGCCAGCAAAGCCCGAAACTATGGCTACACCTTC

v_call: TRBV30
clone_size: .
j_call: TRBJ2-7
d_call: TRBD2
cdr3_aa: CALGRAGVYEQYF
cdr3_nt: TGTGCCTTGGGCCGGGCGGGAGTGTACGAGCAGTACTTC

v_call: TRBV6-2/TRBV6-3
clone_size: .
j_call: TRBJ1-5
d_call: .
cdr3_aa: CASSVAGRDNQPQHF
cdr3_nt: TGTGCCAGCAGCGTCGCAGGGCGAGACAATCAGCCCCAGCATTTT

v_call: TRBV4-1
clone_size: .
j_call: TRBJ1-2
d_call: TRBD1
cdr3_aa: CASSQNPGQAYGYTF
cdr3_nt: TGCGCCAGCAGCCAGAATCCGGGACAGGCCTATGGCTACACCTTC

v_call: TRBV19
clone_size: once
j_call: TRBJ1-5
d_call: .
cdr3_aa: CASRSRGARNHQPQHF
cdr3_nt: TGTGCCAGTCGCTCTAGGGGGGCCAGAAATCATCAGCCCCAGCATTTT

v_call: TRBV5-1
clone_size: .
j_call: TRBJ2-2
d_call: .
cdr3_aa: CASSLVGENTGELFF
cdr3_nt: TGCGCCAGCAGCTTGGTCGGAGAAAACACCGGGGAGCTGTTTTTT

v_call: TRBV28
clone_size: .
j_call: TRBJ2-5
d_call: .
cdr3_aa: CASSLGGTGGTQYF
cdr3_nt: TGTGCCAGCAGTTTAGGCGGGACTGGGGGGACCCAGTACTTC

v_call: TRBV9
clone_size: .
j_call: TRBJ2-7
d_call: .
cdr3_aa: CASSRDSPYEQYF
cdr3_nt: TGTGCCAGCAGCAGGGACTCCCCCTACGAGCAGTACTTC

v_call: TRBV24-1
clone_size: .
j_call: TRBJ2-1
d_call: TRBD2
cdr3_aa: CATSPPGLAGVHEQFF
cdr3_nt: TGTGCCACCTCTCCCCCGGGACTAGCGGGAGTTCATGAGCAGTTCTTC

v_call: TRBV7-2
clone_size: .
j_call: TRBJ1-2
d_call: .
cdr3_aa: CASSLIPGFQYGYTF
cdr3_nt: TGTGCCAGCAGCTTAATTCCAGGATTCCAATATGGCTACACCTTC

v_call: TRBV11-2
clone_size: .
j_call: TRBJ2-2
d_call: TRBD2
cdr3_aa: CASSSVAGPRTGELFF
cdr3_nt: TGTGCCAGCAGTTCCGTAGCGGGCCCACGGACCGGGGAGCTGTTTTTT

v_call: TRBV19
clone_size: once
j_call: TRBJ1-3
d_call: .
cdr3_aa: CASRPGLAAGNTIYF
cdr3_nt: TGTGCCAGTAGACCTGGGCTCGCAGCCGGAAACACCATATATTTT

v_call: TRBV7-9
clone_size: .
j_call: TRBJ1-2
d_call: .
cdr3_aa: CASSLAAANYGYTF
cdr3_nt: TGTGCCAGCAGCTTAGCAGCCGCTAACTATGGCTACACCTTC

v_call: TRBV19
clone_size: .
j_call: TRBJ1-5
d_call: .
cdr3_aa: CASSLSDLVPQHF
cdr3_nt: TGTGCCAGTAGTCTGTCTGACCTTGTGCCCCAGCATTTT

v_call: TRBV4-3
clone_size: .
j_call: TRBJ2-6
d_call: TRBD1
cdr3_aa: CASSQEGQGGANVLTF
cdr3_nt: TGCGCCAGCAGCCAAGAGGGACAGGGTGGGGCCAACGTCCTGACTTTC

v_call: TRBV5-4
clone_size: .
j_call: TRBJ2-5
d_call: .
cdr3_aa: CASSLVGASATETQYF
cdr3_nt: TGTGCCAGCAGCTTAGTGGGTGCTAGCGCTACAGAGACCCAGTACTTC

v_call: TRBV14
clone_size: .
j_call: TRBJ1-5
d_call: .
cdr3_aa: CASSSFQGDQPQHF
cdr3_nt: TGTGCCAGCAGCTCATTTCAGGGCGATCAGCCCCAGCATTTT

v_call: TRBV7-2
clone_size: .
j_call: TRBJ2-3
d_call: .
cdr3_aa: CASSPGGDTQYF
cdr3_nt: TGTGCCAGCAGCCCCGGAGGGGATACGCAGTATTTT

v_call: TRBV7-9
clone_size: .
j_call: TRBJ2-1
d_call: .
cdr3_aa: CASSLTGFEQFF
cdr3_nt: TGTGCCAGTAGCTTAACAGGGTTTGAGCAGTTCTTC

v_call: TRBV19
clone_size: .
j_call: TRBJ1-1
d_call: TRBD1
cdr3_aa: CASSISGGGNTEAFF
cdr3_nt: TGTGCCAGTAGTATATCAGGGGGCGGGAACACTGAAGCTTTCTTT

v_call: TRBV7-6
clone_size: .
j_call: TRBJ2-3
d_call: .
cdr3_aa: CASSLEGAGPSFIAQYF
cdr3_nt: TGTGCCAGCAGCTTAGAAGGGGCGGGGCCGTCCTTTATAGCGCAGTATTTT

v_call: TRBV3-1/TRBV3-2
clone_size: .
j_call: TRBJ2-5
d_call: TRBD1
cdr3_aa: CASSPGQVTDF
cdr3_nt: TGTGCCAGCAGCCCAGGACAGGTCACGGACTTC

v_call: TRBV29-1
clone_size: .
j_call: TRBJ2-3
d_call: .
cdr3_aa: CSVAQNTDTQYF
cdr3_nt: TGCAGCGTTGCGCAGAACACAGATACGCAGTATTTT

v_call: TRBV15
clone_size: .
j_call: TRBJ2-2
d_call: .
cdr3_aa: CATSRDWGNTGELFF
cdr3_nt: TGTGCCACCAGCAGAGATTGGGGGAACACCGGGGAGCTGTTTTTT

v_call: TRBV2
clone_size: .
j_call: TRBJ2-2
d_call: .
cdr3_aa: CASSVTNTGELFF
cdr3_nt: TGTGCCAGCAGTGTTACGAACACCGGGGAGCTGTTTTTT

v_call: TRBV9
clone_size: .
j_call: TRBJ2-3
d_call: .
cdr3_aa: CASMSGSTDTQYF
cdr3_nt: TGTGCCAGCATGAGCGGAAGCACAGATACGCAGTATTTT

v_call: TRBV5-6
clone_size: .
j_call: TRBJ2-5
d_call: .
cdr3_aa: CASSLKVFETQYF
cdr3_nt: TGTGCCAGCAGCTTGAAAGTGTTTGAGACCCAGTACTTC

v_call: TRBV28
clone_size: .
j_call: TRBJ1-5
d_call: TRBD1
cdr3_aa: CASSLSRGLGGNQPQHF
cdr3_nt: TGTGCCAGCAGTTTATCCAGGGGGCTGGGTGGCAATCAGCCCCAGCATTTT

v_call: TRBV27
clone_size: .
j_call: TRBJ2-5
d_call: TRBD2
cdr3_aa: CASSFGEGETQYF
cdr3_nt: TGTGCCAGCAGTTTTGGGGAGGGGGAGACCCAGTACTTC

v_call: TRBV5-1
clone_size: once
j_call: TRBJ2-5
d_call: TRBD2
cdr3_aa: CASSFGNSGSSETQYF
cdr3_nt: TGCGCCAGCAGCTTCGGCAATAGCGGGAGTTCGGAGACCCAGTACTTC

v_call: TRBV4-3
clone_size: .
j_call: TRBJ1-4
d_call: .
cdr3_aa: CASSPTGFNEKLFF
cdr3_nt: TGCGCCAGCAGCCCCACAGGGTTTAATGAAAAACTGTTTTTT